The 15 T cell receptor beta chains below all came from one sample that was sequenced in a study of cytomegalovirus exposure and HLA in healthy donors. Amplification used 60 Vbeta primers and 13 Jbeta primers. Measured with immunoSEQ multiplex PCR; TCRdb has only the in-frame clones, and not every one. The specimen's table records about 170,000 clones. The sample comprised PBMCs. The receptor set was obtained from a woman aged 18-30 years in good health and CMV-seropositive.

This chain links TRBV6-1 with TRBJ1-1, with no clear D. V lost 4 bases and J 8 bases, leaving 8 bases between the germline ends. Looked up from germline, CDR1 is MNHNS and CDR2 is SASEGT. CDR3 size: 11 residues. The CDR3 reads CASSVDIEAFF. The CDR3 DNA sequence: TGTGCCAGCAGTGTTGACATAGAAGCTTTCTTT.

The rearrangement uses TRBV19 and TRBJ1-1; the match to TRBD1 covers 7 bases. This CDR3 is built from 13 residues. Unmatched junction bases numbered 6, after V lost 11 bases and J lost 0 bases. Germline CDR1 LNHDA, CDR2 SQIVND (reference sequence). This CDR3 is CASGTVMNTEAFF. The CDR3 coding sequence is TGTGCCTCCGGGACAGTCATGAACACTGAAGCTTTCTTT.

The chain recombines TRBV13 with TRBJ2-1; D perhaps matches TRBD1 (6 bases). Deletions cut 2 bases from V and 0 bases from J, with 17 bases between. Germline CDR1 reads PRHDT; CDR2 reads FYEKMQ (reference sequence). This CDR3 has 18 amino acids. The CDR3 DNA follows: TGTGCCAGCAGCTTAAGTGGAAGTAGGGGGAGCTCCTACAATGAGCAGTTCTTC. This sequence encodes CASSLSGSRGSSYNEQFF.

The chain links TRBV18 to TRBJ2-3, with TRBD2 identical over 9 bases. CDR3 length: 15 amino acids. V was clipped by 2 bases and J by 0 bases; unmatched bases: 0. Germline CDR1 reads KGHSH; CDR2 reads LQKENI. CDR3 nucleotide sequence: TGTGCCAGCTCACCAGGACTAGCGAGCACAGATACGCAGTATTTT. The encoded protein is CASSPGLASTDTQYF.

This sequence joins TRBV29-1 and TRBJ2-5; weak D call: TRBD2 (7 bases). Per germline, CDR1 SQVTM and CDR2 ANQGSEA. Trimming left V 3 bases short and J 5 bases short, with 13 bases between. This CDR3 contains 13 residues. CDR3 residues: CSVDQGREETQYF. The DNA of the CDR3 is TGCAGCGTTGATCAGGGGAGGGAGGAGACCCAGTACTTC.

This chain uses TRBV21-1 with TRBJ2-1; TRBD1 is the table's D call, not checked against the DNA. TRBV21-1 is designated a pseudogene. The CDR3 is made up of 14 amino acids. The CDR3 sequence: CASSKQGGYNEQFF. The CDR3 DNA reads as TGTGCCAGCAGCAAACAGGGGGGCTACAATGAGCAGTTCTTC.

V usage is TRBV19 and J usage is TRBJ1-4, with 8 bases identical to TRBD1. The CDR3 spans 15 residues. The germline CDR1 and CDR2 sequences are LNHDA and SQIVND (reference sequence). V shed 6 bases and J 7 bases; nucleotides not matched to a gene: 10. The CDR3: CASSPGGALSEKLFF. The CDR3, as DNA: TGTGCCAGTAGCCCAGGGGGCGCGTTGAGTGAAAAACTGTTTTTT.

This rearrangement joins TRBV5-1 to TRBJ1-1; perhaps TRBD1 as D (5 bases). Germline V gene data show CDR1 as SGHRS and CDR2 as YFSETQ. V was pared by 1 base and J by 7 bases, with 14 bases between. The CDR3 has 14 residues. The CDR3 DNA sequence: TGCGCCAGCAGCTTGCAACCTCAGGGAATTGAAGCTTTCTTT. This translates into CASSLQPQGIEAFF.

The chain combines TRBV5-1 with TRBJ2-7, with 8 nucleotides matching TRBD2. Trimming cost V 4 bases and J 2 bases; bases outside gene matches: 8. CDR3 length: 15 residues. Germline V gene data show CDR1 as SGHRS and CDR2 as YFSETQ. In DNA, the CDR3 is TGCGCCAGCAGCCCCACTAGCGGCATAGCCTACGAGCAGTACTTC. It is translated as CASSPTSGIAYEQYF.

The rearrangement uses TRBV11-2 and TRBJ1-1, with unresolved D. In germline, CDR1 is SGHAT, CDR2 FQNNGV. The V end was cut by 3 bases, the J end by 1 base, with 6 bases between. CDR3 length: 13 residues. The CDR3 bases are TGTGCCAGCAGCTTGAGGGAGAACACTGAAGCTTTCTTT. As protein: CASSLRENTEAFF. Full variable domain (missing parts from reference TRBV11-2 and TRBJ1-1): EAGVAQSPRYKIIEKRQSVAFWCNPISGHATLYWYQQILGQGPKLLIQFQNNGVVDDSQLPKDRFSAERLKGVDSTLKIQPAKLEDSAVYLCASSLRENTEAFFGQGTRLTVV.

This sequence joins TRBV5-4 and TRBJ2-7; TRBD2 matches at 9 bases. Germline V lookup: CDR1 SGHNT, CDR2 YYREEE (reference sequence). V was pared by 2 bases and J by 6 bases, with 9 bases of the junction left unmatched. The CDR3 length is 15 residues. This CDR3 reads CASSLWGGRAGEQYF. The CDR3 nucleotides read TGTGCCAGCAGCTTATGGGGCGGGAGGGCTGGCGAGCAGTACTTC.

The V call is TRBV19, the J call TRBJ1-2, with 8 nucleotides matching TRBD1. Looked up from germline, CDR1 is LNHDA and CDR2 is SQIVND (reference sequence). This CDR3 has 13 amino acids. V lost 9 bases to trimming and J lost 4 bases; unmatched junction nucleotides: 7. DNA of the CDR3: TGTGCCAGCAGTCTAGGACAGGGCTATGGCTACACCTTC. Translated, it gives CASSLGQGYGYTF.

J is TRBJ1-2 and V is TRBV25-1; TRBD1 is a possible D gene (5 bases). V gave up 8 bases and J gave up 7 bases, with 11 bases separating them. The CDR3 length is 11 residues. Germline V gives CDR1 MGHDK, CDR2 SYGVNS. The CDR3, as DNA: TGTGCCAGCGGCGGGGGGGGTGGCTACACCTTC. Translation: CASGGGGGYTF.

CDR3 region: CASSRGGRDTEAFF. CDR3 in DNA: TGTGCCAGTAGTCGGGGGGGCAGAGACACTGAAGCTTTCTTT. The chain carries TRBV19 and TRBJ1-1; D possibly corresponds to TRBD1 (6 bases). V gave up 5 bases and J gave up 3 bases, with 13 bases separating them. This CDR3 comprises 14 residues. Germline V gives CDR1 LNHDA, CDR2 SQIVND (reference sequence).

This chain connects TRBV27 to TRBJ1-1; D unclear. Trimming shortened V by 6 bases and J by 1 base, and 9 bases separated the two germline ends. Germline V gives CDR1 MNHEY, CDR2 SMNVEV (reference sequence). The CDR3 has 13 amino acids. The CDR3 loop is CASSPGRNTEAFF. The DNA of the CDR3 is TGTGCCAGCAGCCCGGGTCGGAACACTGAAGCTTTCTTT.